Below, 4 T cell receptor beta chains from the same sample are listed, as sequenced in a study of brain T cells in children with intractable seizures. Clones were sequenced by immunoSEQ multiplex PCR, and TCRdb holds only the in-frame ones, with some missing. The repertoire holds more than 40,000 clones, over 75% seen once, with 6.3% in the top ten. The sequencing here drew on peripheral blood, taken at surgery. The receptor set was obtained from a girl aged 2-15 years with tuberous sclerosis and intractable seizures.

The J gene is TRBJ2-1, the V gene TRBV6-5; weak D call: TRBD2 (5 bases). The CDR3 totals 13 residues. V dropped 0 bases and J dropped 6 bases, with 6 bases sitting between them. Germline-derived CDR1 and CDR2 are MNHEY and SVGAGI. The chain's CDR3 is CASSYSRGNEQFF. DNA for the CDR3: TGTGCCAGCAGTTACTCACGGGGCAATGAGCAGTTCTTC.

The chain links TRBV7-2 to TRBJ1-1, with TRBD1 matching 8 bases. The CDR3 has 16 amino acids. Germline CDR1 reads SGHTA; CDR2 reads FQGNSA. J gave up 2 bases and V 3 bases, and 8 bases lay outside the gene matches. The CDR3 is CASSFAMGQANTEAFF. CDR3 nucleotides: TGTGCCAGCAGCTTCGCGATGGGACAGGCTAACACTGAAGCTTTCTTT. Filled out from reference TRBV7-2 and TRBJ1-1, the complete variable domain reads GAGVSQSPSNKVTEKGKDVELRCDPISGHTALYWYRQSLGQGLEFLIYFQGNSAPDKSGLPSDRFSAERTGGSVSTLTIQRTQQEDSAVYLCASSFAMGQANTEAFFGQGTRLTVV.

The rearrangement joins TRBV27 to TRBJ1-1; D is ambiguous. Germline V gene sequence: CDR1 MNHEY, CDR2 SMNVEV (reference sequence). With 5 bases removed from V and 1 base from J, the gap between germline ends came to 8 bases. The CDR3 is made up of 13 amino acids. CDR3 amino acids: CASSNTRNTEAFF. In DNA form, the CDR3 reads TGTGCCAGCAGTAACACCCGGAACACTGAAGCTTTCTTT.

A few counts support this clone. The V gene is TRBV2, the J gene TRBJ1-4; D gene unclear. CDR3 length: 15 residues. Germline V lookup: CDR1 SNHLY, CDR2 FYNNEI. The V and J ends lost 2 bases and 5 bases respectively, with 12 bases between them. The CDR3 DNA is TGTGCCAGCAGTGAAAGTTCGGGCGGGAATGAAAAACTGTTTTTT. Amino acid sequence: CASSESSGGNEKLFF.